These T cell receptor beta chains were read from a single sample in a study of T cell changes during pregnancy in multiple sclerosis. This table comes from immunoSEQ multiplex PCR, and its TCRdb copy is limited to in-frame clones, with some not included. The table lists over 35,000 clones, about 90% of them singletons, with roughly 0.45% in the top ten. The material was CD4+ T cells from peripheral blood mononuclear cells, obtained in the third trimester of pregnancy. These TCRs come from a female donor in good health, enrolled as a control in a pregnancy study. Both conserved end residues are part of each CDR3. The D gene is left open where the match is weak. Not all rows give a size; the values are once, few, many and, for expanded clones, a class.

length,D,size,V,J,DNA,CDR3
15,.,few,TRBV7-3,TRBJ1-1,TGTGCCAGCACCCTAAATCCAGGGCTGAACACTGAAGCTTTCTTT,CASTLNPGLNTEAFF
12,.,few,TRBV28,TRBJ2-2,TGTGCCAGCAGTCAGTTAACCGGGGAGCTGTTTTTT,CASSQLTGELFF
16,TRBD1,.,TRBV6-6,TRBJ1-2,TGTGCCAGCAGGGACGGGACAGGGAGGCTAGGTTATGGCTACACCTTC,CASRDGTGRLGYGYTF
17,TRBD2,few,TRBV5-1,TRBJ2-5,TGCGCCAGCAGCCGAGGAGTAGCGGGGGGGCCCAGAGAGACCCAGTACTTC,CASSRGVAGGPRETQYF
16,.,.,TRBV4-3,TRBJ1-5,TGCGCCAGCAGCCAAGATAGGACACTAAGAGATCAGCCCCAGCATTTT,CASSQDRTLRDQPQHF
15,TRBD2,.,TRBV5-4,TRBJ2-1,TGTGCCAGCAGCTTGCGCAGCGGGGGGGTCAATGAGCAGTTCTTC,CASSLRSGGVNEQFF
15,.,.,TRBV7-2,TRBJ1-4,TGTGCCAGCAACCTAAGGGGGGGGTTCAATGAAAAACTGTTTTTT,CASNLRGGFNEKLFF
16,.,.,TRBV18,TRBJ2-5,TGTGCCAGCTCACCCAACCCCCCCGCGGGTGGAGAGACCCAGTACTTC,CASSPNPPAGGETQYF
15,.,.,TRBV5-1,TRBJ2-3,TGCGCCAGCAGCTTGGATTCTAGCCTACCCGATACGCAGTATTTT,CASSLDSSLPDTQYF
19,TRBD2,.,TRBV5-1,TRBJ2-1,TGCGCCAGCAGCTTGTACGGCGGGGGGCCGACGTCCCCCTACAATGAGCAGTTCTTC,CASSLYGGGPTSPYNEQFF
14,TRBD1,.,TRBV5-1,TRBJ2-7,TGCGCCAGCAGCGGGACAGGGAGAAAGGGCGAGCAGTACTTC,CASSGTGRKGEQYF